This T cell receptor (beta chain) originates from a study of response to subunit inactivated influenza vaccine. The CDR3 is 19 residues long. V gave up 5 bases and J gave up 7 bases; unmatched junction bases: 19. The germline CDR1 and CDR2 sequences are MNHNS and SASEGT. This clonotype was seen more than once but under ten times. TCRdb processed the RT-PCR reads anew with MiXCR; each CDR3 protein has one entry. This table has just over 300,000 distinct CDR3 sequences, 22% appearing once. The J gene is TRBJ2-1, the V gene TRBV6-1; 11 bases match TRBD2. The sequenced sample was PBMCs from blood, obtained 21 months after vaccination. This receptor was taken from a man between 50 and 69 years old who received an inactivated influenza vaccine. As DNA, the CDR3 is TGTGCCAGCAGTCGATTAGCGGGGGGGCCGTCGTGGATTGGAAATGAGCAGTTCTTC. This sequence encodes CASSRLAGGPSWIGNEQFF.